The 23 T cell receptor beta chains reported below all come from one sample, sequenced in a study of cytomegalovirus exposure and HLA in healthy donors. A multiplex PCR was run with 60 Vbeta primers and 13 Jbeta primers. TCRdb's table, derived via immunoSEQ multiplex PCR, lists solely in-frame clones and lacks some. The data show roughly 160,000 clones, 71% seen once. Sequenced input: PBMCs. The receptors derive from a woman younger than 45 in good health and CMV-seronegative.

The chain has TRBV25-1 and TRBJ1-4, with 10 bases fitting TRBD1. The V segment lost 5 bases and the J segment 7 bases; nucleotides outside the gene matches: 10. This CDR3 region has 16 residues. Germline lookup yields CDR1 MGHDK and CDR2 SYGVNS. CDR3 bases: TGTGCCAGCAGTAAACCACCGGGACAGGGGAGTGAAAAACTGTTTTTT. It is translated as CASSKPPGQGSEKLFF.

This clone has just one count. The V call is TRBV21-1, the J call TRBJ2-7; the D call of TRBD1 is as the table states it, not checked on the DNA. TRBV21-1 is classified as a pseudogene. CDR3 length: 13 residues. This chain's CDR3 is CASSTTGGHEQYF. The CDR3 DNA is TGTGCCAGCAGCACCACAGGGGGCCACGAGCAGTACTTC.

The CDR3 is CASSQDWREAEDTQYF. CDR3 coding DNA: TGCGCCAGCAGCCAAGATTGGCGGGAGGCCGAAGATACGCAGTATTTT. The V and J genes are TRBV4-1 and TRBJ2-3, with 8 bases identical to TRBD2. Germline V gene lookup returns CDR1 MGHRA and CDR2 YSYEKL. The V gene end was trimmed by 0 bases and the J gene end by 5 bases; junction bases not matched to a gene: 7. The CDR3 is 16 amino acids.

The rearrangement links TRBV20-1 to TRBJ2-5; no clear D gene. The V and J ends lost 5 bases and 9 bases respectively, with 7 bases between them. Germline values: CDR1 DFQATT, CDR2 SNEGSKA (reference sequence). The CDR3 is 9 residues long. CDR3 protein: CSAPLAQYF. DNA of the CDR3: TGCAGTGCTCCCCTAGCCCAGTACTTC.

The V gene is TRBV23-1, the J gene TRBJ1-1; 7 nucleotides agree with TRBD1. TRBV23-1 is flagged as an ORF with uncertain function. V was clipped by 7 bases and J by 2 bases; unmatched bases: 13. The CDR3 consists of 16 residues. DNA of the CDR3: TGCGCCAGCAACCCAACCTCCGGGACAGAAAACACTGAAGCTTTCTTT. The encoded protein is CASNPTSGTENTEAFF.

The J gene is TRBJ2-1, the V gene TRBV7-3; 8 nucleotides align to TRBD2. The CDR3 has 14 residues. Germline V gene sequence: CDR1 SGHTA, CDR2 FQGTGA. V shed 5 bases, J shed 4 bases, and the junction held 4 bases outside the gene matches. CDR3 bases: TGTGCCAGCAGCCCGGGACTAGAATACAATGAGCAGTTCTTC. Translating gives CASSPGLEYNEQFF.

V gene TRBV19 combines with J gene TRBJ1-5; a weak D match, TRBD1 (6 bases). This CDR3 has 12 residues. CDR1 is LNHDA and CDR2 is SQIVND in the germline V gene (reference sequence). Trimming pared 7 bases from V and 5 bases from J, leaving 9 bases between. The CDR3 sequence is CASNTGYQPQHF. Written as DNA, the CDR3 is TGTGCCAGTAATACAGGGTATCAGCCCCAGCATTTT.

The chain combines TRBV2 with TRBJ1-1, with D unclear. V gave up 3 bases and J gave up 0 bases, with 14 bases separating them. The germline CDR1 and CDR2 sequences are SNHLY and FYNNEI. The CDR3 has 16 amino acids. CDR3 protein: CASSEEREKVNTEAFF. Here the CDR3 DNA reads TGTGCCAGCAGTGAGGAGAGGGAAAAAGTGAACACTGAAGCTTTCTTT. Supplemented by reference TRBV2 and TRBJ1-1, the full variable domain reads EPEVTQTPSHQVTQMGQEVILRCVPISNHLYFYWYRQILGQKVEFLVSFYNNEISEKSEIFDDQFSVERPDGSNFTLKIRSTKLEDSAMYFCASSEEREKVNTEAFFGQGTRLTVV.

This clone showed up just a few times. The chain is built from TRBV19 and TRBJ1-5, with D hard to call. Looked up from germline, CDR1 is LNHDA and CDR2 is SQIVND (reference sequence). The germline V and J ends were trimmed by 2 bases and 0 bases, with 14 bases remaining between them. CDR3 length: 17 residues. CDR3 in amino acids: CASSISARPYSNQPQHF. CDR3 sequence (DNA): TGTGCCAGTAGTATATCGGCGAGGCCCTATAGCAATCAGCCCCAGCATTTT.

The chain recombines TRBV7-2 with TRBJ2-7; TRBD1 matches at 9 bases. CDR3 length: 15 amino acids. Per the germline V gene, CDR1 is SGHTA and CDR2 is FQGNSA. V dropped 2 bases and J dropped 0; count of bases not matched to a gene: 2. Here the CDR3 reads CASSLRTGDSYEQYF. CDR3 nucleotides: TGTGCCAGCAGCTTAAGGACAGGGGACTCCTACGAGCAGTACTTC.

The chain joins TRBV5-1 to TRBJ2-1; D ambiguous. The germline CDR1 and CDR2 sequences are SGHRS and YFSETQ. This CDR3 is 14 amino acids long. V lost 0 bases to trimming and J lost 8 bases, with 12 bases between them. In nucleotides, the CDR3 is TGCGCCAGCAGCTTGGTTTCCCAGAGCGATGAGCAGTTCTTC. It codes for CASSLVSQSDEQFF. Combining the CDR3 with reference TRBV5-1 and TRBJ2-1 gives the whole variable domain KAGVTQTPRYLIKTRGQQVTLSCSPISGHRSVSWYQQTPGQGLQFLFEYFSETQRNKGNFPGRFSGRQFSNSRSEMNVSTLELGDSALYLCASSLVSQSDEQFFGPGTRLTVL.

In its sample, this clone was seen a few times. The genes are TRBV28 and TRBJ2-2; 7 nucleotides match TRBD2. The junction had 13 bases not matched to a gene; V was cut back by 2 bases and J by 4 bases. Germline V gene data show CDR1 as MDHEN and CDR2 as SYDVKM. The CDR3 consists of 18 residues. The CDR3 reads CASSLRGRAFSLTGELFF. CDR3 DNA sequence: TGTGCCAGCAGTTTAAGAGGGAGGGCCTTCTCCCTCACCGGGGAGCTGTTTTTT.

The chain recombines TRBV4-1 with TRBJ2-6; D is uncertain. Trimming pared 0 bases from V and 2 bases from J, leaving 5 bases between. Germline CDR1 is MGHRA and CDR2 is YSYEKL. This CDR3 contains 15 residues. The CDR3 reads CASSQETAGANVLTF. The DNA for the CDR3 is TGCGCCAGCAGCCAAGAAACTGCTGGGGCCAACGTCCTGACTTTC.

V gene TRBV7-8 combines with J gene TRBJ2-3; D not certain. Germline lookup yields CDR1 SGHVS and CDR2 FQNEAQ. V was clipped by 2 bases and J by 0 bases, with 3 bases between them. CDR3 size: 13 residues. CDR3 nucleotide sequence: TGTGCCAGCAGCTTAATAAGCACAGATACGCAGTATTTT. It specifies CASSLISTDTQYF. Full variable domain (rest looked up from reference TRBV7-8 and TRBJ2-3): GAGVSQSPRYKVAKRGQDVALRCDPISGHVSLFWYQQALGQGPEFLTYFQNEAQLDKSGLPSDRFFAERPEGSVSTLKIQRTQQEDSAVYLCASSLISTDTQYFGPGTRLTVL.

The chain links TRBV14 to TRBJ2-7; possibly TRBD2 for D (6 bases). This CDR3 has 15 residues. V was pared by 0 bases and J by 2 bases, with 11 bases between. Germline-derived CDR1 and CDR2 are SGHDN and FVKESK. DNA of the CDR3: TGTGCCAGCAGCCAAGAGTACGGGAGCCCCTACGAGCAGTACTTC. It codes for CASSQEYGSPYEQYF.

CDR3 sequence (DNA): TGTGCCAGCAGAGCGGGACATCAAGAGACCCAGTACTTC. This codes for CASRAGHQETQYF. The V gene is TRBV7-9, the J gene TRBJ2-5; possibly TRBD2 for D (7 bases). Per the germline V gene, CDR1 is SEHNR and CDR2 is FQNEAQ (reference sequence). Trimming removed 6 bases from V and 2 bases from J, with 10 bases in between. CDR3 length: 13 amino acids.

This chain uses TRBV9 with TRBJ1-6; D call uncertain. V lost 4 bases, J lost 7 bases, and 15 bases lay in between. CDR3 size: 15 residues. Germline values: CDR1 SGDLS, CDR2 YYNGEE. CDR3 nucleotides: TGTGCCAGCAGCCGGTTCCAAAACGGGAATTCACCCCTCCACTTT. Translated: CASSRFQNGNSPLHF. The full variable domain, rest sourced from reference TRBV9 and TRBJ1-6, is DSGVTQTPKHLITATGQRVTLRCSPRSGDLSVYWYQQSLDQGLQFLIQYYNGEERAKGNILERFSAQQFPDLHSELNLSSLELGDSALYFCASSRFQNGNSPLHFGNGTRLTVT.

This clone was counted only a few times. Other DNA sequences in the sample encode the same CDR3. The genes are TRBV5-4 and TRBJ2-1; 9 positions match TRBD1. The germline gives CDR1 SGHNT, CDR2 YYREEE (reference sequence). The CDR3 loop spans 15 amino acids. The ends lost 4 bases at V and 1 base at J; junction bases unmatched: 3. The CDR3 region is CASSSDRGSYNEQFF. For the CDR3, the DNA is TGTGCCAGCAGCAGCGACAGGGGGTCCTACAATGAGCAGTTCTTC.

This clone was counted between two and nine times. The V and J genes are TRBV5-1 and TRBJ2-1, with D unresolved. CDR1 and CDR2 from the germline V gene are SGHRS and YFSETQ. The CDR3 length is 12 residues. Trimming removed 2 bases from V and 7 bases from J, with 7 bases in between. CDR3 DNA: TGCGCCAGCAGCTTCTTTCGGAATGAGCAGTTCTTC. Translating it yields CASSFFRNEQFF.

This clone was recorded only once. In the same sample, other DNA sequences code for this CDR3. The chain has TRBV9 and TRBJ1-1; D remains ambiguous. This CDR3 region has 14 residues. The V end was cut by 0 bases, the J end by 0 bases, with 6 bases between. The germline V gene encodes CDR1 SGDLS and CDR2 YYNGEE. CDR3 region: CASSVGQVNTEAFF. CDR3 sequence (DNA): TGTGCCAGCAGCGTAGGGCAGGTGAACACTGAAGCTTTCTTT.

This clone appeared a few times. This chain connects TRBV4-3 to TRBJ2-7, with TRBD2 matching 10 bases. The CDR3 contains 14 residues. V was pared by 4 bases and J by 4 bases, with 4 bases of the junction left unmatched. CDR1 is LGHNA and CDR2 is YSLEER in the germline V gene. In DNA, the CDR3 is TGCGCCAGCAGCCCTAGCGGGAGTCGGTACGAGCAGTACTTC. Protein sequence: CASSPSGSRYEQYF.

The V call is TRBV6-5, the J call TRBJ2-1; 11 bases agree with TRBD2. From germline, CDR1 is MNHEY and CDR2 SVGAGI. The CDR3 contains 15 residues. J lost 8 bases, V lost 6 bases, and 9 bases had no gene match. The CDR3 loop reads CASSSLTSGGYEQFF. CDR3 nucleotides: TGTGCCAGCAGCTCGCTCACTAGCGGGGGATATGAGCAGTTCTTC.

The V gene is TRBV2, the J gene TRBJ1-2; 8 bases are shared with TRBD1. The CDR3 is 14 residues long. Germline CDR1 SNHLY, CDR2 FYNNEI. V gave up 4 bases and J gave up 2 bases; unmatched junction bases: 3. The CDR3 DNA reads as TGTGCCAGCAGTGCCGGACAGGGAAACTATGGCTACACCTTC. It encodes CASSAGQGNYGYTF. Drawing the rest from reference TRBV2 and TRBJ1-2, the complete variable domain is EPEVTQTPSHQVTQMGQEVILRCVPISNHLYFYWYRQILGQKVEFLVSFYNNEISEKSEIFDDQFSVERPDGSNFTLKIRSTKLEDSAMYFCASSAGQGNYGYTFGSGTRLTVV.